These T cell receptor beta chains were read from a single sample in a study of CD8 T cells in ankylosing spondylitis. TCRdb processed the 5' RACE reads anew with MiXCR; each CDR3 protein has one entry. The sample lists some 840,000 distinct CDR3 sequences; 12% were seen once. The sample consisted of blood, either unsorted or a sorted T cell fraction (not recorded which). Receptors were obtained from a male donor with ankylosing spondylitis. The CDR3 runs from the conserved cysteine through the conserved F or W. D genes are given only for firm matches. For some rows the clone size is stated as once, few or many, or as a class when expanded; others skip it.

-,few,TRBJ2-1,TRBV6-2/TRBV6-3,CASSYRRSLPYNEQFF,TGTGCCAGCAGTTACAGGCGGTCCCTGCCCTACAATGAGCAGTTCTTC
-,many,TRBJ2-1,TRBV15,CATSRDRGNEQFF,TGTGCCACCAGCAGAGATCGGGGAAATGAGCAGTTCTTC
-,-,TRBJ2-5,TRBV6-6,CASSTVETQYF,TGTGCCAGCAGTACTGTGGAGACCCAGTACTTC
TRBD2,few,TRBJ2-3,TRBV5-4,CASSLGRASGSVTDTQYF,TGTGCCAGCAGCCTGGGAAGGGCTAGCGGGAGCGTAACAGATACGCAGTATTTT
-,-,TRBJ1-5,TRBV20-1,CSSKPGGAWDQPQHF,TGCAGTTCCAAGCCGGGGGGCGCGTGGGATCAGCCCCAGCATTTT
-,many,TRBJ2-7,TRBV20-1,CSARAGTVSYEQYF,TGCAGTGCTAGAGCCGGGACGGTCTCCTACGAGCAGTACTTC
TRBD1,-,TRBJ2-2,TRBV7-9,CASTIPGQFTGELFF,TGTGCCAGCACCATCCCGGGACAGTTCACCGGGGAGCTGTTTTTT
-,-,TRBJ2-1,TRBV11-2,CASSLGSPTYNEQFF,TGTGCCAGCAGCTTAGGTTCTCCAACCTACAATGAGCAGTTCTTC
TRBD2,-,TRBJ2-7,TRBV10-3,CAISEWSGVSYEQYF,TGTGCCATCAGTGAATGGAGCGGGGTCTCCTACGAGCAGTACTTC
TRBD2,-,TRBJ2-1,TRBV3-1,CASSRHGLAGYNEQFF,TGTGCCAGCAGCCGCCACGGACTAGCCGGCTACAATGAGCAGTTCTTC
TRBD1,many,TRBJ2-5,TRBV18,CASSPPYRGETQYF,TGTGCCAGCTCACCACCATACAGGGGAGAGACCCAGTACTTC
TRBD1,few,TRBJ2-2,TRBV5-1,CASSFQGARNTGELFF,TGCGCCAGCAGCTTCCAGGGGGCAAGAAACACCGGGGAGCTGTTTTTT
TRBD2,few,TRBJ2-7,TRBV29-1,CSVGIRRGIYEQYF,TGCAGCGTGGGGATCAGGCGGGGGATCTACGAGCAGTACTTC
TRBD2,few,TRBJ2-7,TRBV20-1,CSAIGLAGGEQYF,TGCAGTGCTATCGGACTAGCGGGAGGCGAGCAGTACTTC
-,few,TRBJ2-2,TRBV4-3,CASSQEQTATGELFF,TGCGCCAGCAGCCAAGAGCAAACAGCCACCGGGGAGCTGTTTTTT
-,many,TRBJ2-7,TRBV20-1,CSAGALGPYEQYF,TGCAGTGCAGGCGCACTAGGTCCCTACGAGCAGTACTTC
-,many,TRBJ1-5,TRBV10-3,CAISEIQGNEQPQHF,TGTGCCATCAGTGAAATACAGGGTAATGAGCAGCCCCAGCATTTT
TRBD1,once,TRBJ2-7,TRBV4-2,CASSRQPGQGLYEQYF,TGTGCCAGCAGCCGACAGCCGGGACAGGGGTTGTACGAGCAGTACTTC